This is a list of T cell receptor beta chains from one sample in a study of T cell responses to AZD1222 COVID-19 vaccine. Profiling relied on immunoSEQ multiplex PCR, and the TCRdb table lists in-frame clones only, not all of them. The table includes around 150,000 clones, 75% to 95% detected once. Sequencing used peripheral blood, obtained 28 days after the second AZD1222 dose. The receptor source for this set is an adult who received the AZD1222 COVID-19 vaccine. Each CDR3 is given with its conserved first and last residue. The D gene is left open where the match is weak. Expanded clones get a size class; other rows say once, few or many, or leave the size out.

j_call,v_call,clone_size,d_call,cdr3_aa,cdr3_nt
TRBJ2-1,TRBV19,few,.,CASSLHNEQFF,TGTGCCAGTAGTCTCCACAATGAGCAGTTCTTC
TRBJ2-7,TRBV9,.,TRBD2,CASSVREGGDEQYF,TGTGCCAGCAGCGTAAGGGAGGGAGGGGACGAGCAGTACTTC
TRBJ1-5,TRBV28,.,TRBD1,CASSFGTGGNQPQHF,TGTGCCAGCAGTTTCGGGACAGGGGGCAATCAGCCCCAGCATTTT
TRBJ2-1,TRBV5-6,.,TRBD2,CASSLASGRWNYNEQFF,TGTGCCAGCAGCTTGGCTAGCGGGAGGTGGAACTACAATGAGCAGTTCTTC
TRBJ2-2,TRBV7-6,.,.,CASSWGDQTGELFF,TGTGCCAGCAGTTGGGGGGACCAGACCGGGGAGCTGTTTTTT
TRBJ1-1,TRBV5-6,.,.,CASSLGIRGTEAFF,TGTGCCAGCAGCCTAGGAATAAGGGGGACTGAAGCTTTCTTT
TRBJ2-1,TRBV28,.,TRBD1,CASSARRGRSYNEQFF,TGTGCCAGCAGTGCCCGCAGGGGGCGCTCCTACAATGAGCAGTTCTTC
TRBJ1-6,TRBV5-6,.,TRBD1,CASTSLWGTGGEPLHF,TGTGCCAGCACCTCCTTATGGGGGACAGGGGGCGAGCCCCTCCACTTT
TRBJ1-4,TRBV19,.,.,CASSMGSPEKLFF,TGTGCCAGTAGTATGGGCAGCCCGGAAAAACTGTTTTTT
TRBJ2-7,TRBV30,.,TRBD1,CAWSAGQGDEQYF,TGTGCCTGGAGTGCGGGACAGGGCGACGAGCAGTACTTC
TRBJ1-2,TRBV10-3,.,TRBD1,CAISESGQKTGGYTF,TGTGCCATCAGTGAGTCGGGACAGAAAACGGGAGGCTACACCTTC
TRBJ2-3,TRBV5-6,.,.,CASSLGSRTDTQYF,TGTGCCAGCAGCTTGGGCAGTCGCACAGATACGCAGTATTTT
TRBJ1-3,TRBV15,.,.,CATSRDGSRDGNTIYF,TGTGCCACCAGCAGAGATGGGTCCCGGGATGGAAACACCATATATTTT
TRBJ2-5,TRBV11-3,.,.,CASSLGTETQYF,TGTGCCAGCAGCTTAGGCACGGAGACCCAGTACTTC
TRBJ2-2,TRBV4-2,.,TRBD2,CASSPRTRDTGELFF,TGTGCCAGCAGCCCACGGACTAGGGACACCGGGGAGCTGTTTTTT
TRBJ2-5,TRBV25-1,few,.,CASSEIGGRETQYF,TGTGCCAGCAGTGAAATTGGGGGGAGAGAGACCCAGTACTTC
TRBJ2-1,TRBV19,.,TRBD2,CASSAGLAGGDEQFF,TGTGCCAGTAGTGCGGGACTAGCGGGAGGGGATGAGCAGTTCTTC
TRBJ2-7,TRBV20-1,.,.,CSAPQTYEQYF,TGCAGTGCTCCCCAAACCTACGAGCAGTACTTC
TRBJ2-6,TRBV6-6,.,.,CASSPQGTGPGANVLTF,TGTGCCAGCAGTCCCCAGGGGACGGGGCCTGGGGCCAACGTCCTGACTTTC
TRBJ2-1,TRBV28,.,TRBD2,CASTFGASGSLNEQFF,TGTGCCAGCACCTTCGGGGCTAGCGGGAGCCTCAATGAGCAGTTCTTC
TRBJ2-7,TRBV7-9,.,TRBD1,CASSSPGQNYEQYF,TGTGCCAGCAGCTCTCCGGGACAGAACTACGAGCAGTACTTC
TRBJ1-6,TRBV15,.,.,CATSEGHSDSPLHF,TGTGCCACCAGCGAAGGACACTCAGATTCACCCCTCCACTTT
TRBJ2-7,TRBV5-1,once,TRBD1,CASSLGDRVHEQYF,TGCGCCAGCAGCTTGGGAGACAGGGTACACGAGCAGTACTTC
TRBJ2-4,TRBV3-1/TRBV3-2,.,.,CASSPGENIQYF,TGTGCCAGCAGCCCGGGGGAGAACATTCAGTACTTC
TRBJ1-2,TRBV24-1,few,.,CATSGGYNGYTF,TGTGCCACCAGTGGAGGGTATAATGGCTACACCTTC
TRBJ1-2,TRBV11-2,.,.,CASSSSLSRAYGYTF,TGTGCCAGCAGCTCATCCCTGTCCAGGGCCTATGGCTACACCTTC
TRBJ1-2,TRBV28,.,.,CASSLGSANGYTF,TGTGCCAGCAGTTTGGGCTCCGCGAATGGCTACACCTTC
TRBJ2-1,TRBV7-8,.,TRBD2,CASSRGSGRAEGEQFF,TGTGCCAGCAGCCGAGGGAGCGGGAGGGCCGAAGGTGAGCAGTTCTTC